The TCR beta chain described here comes from a study of blood T cells in healthy people across ages. Study findings and constraints: Versus aged donors, long-lived donors had higher diversity and more naive CD4+ cells. A conclusive naive versus antigen-experienced comparison was prevented by the unsorted PBMCs.

Germline trimming cut 4 bases from V and 2 bases from J; bases unmatched to any gene: 8. Germline lookup yields CDR1 SGDLS and CDR2 YYNGEE. CDR3 length equals 17 residues. Every donor contributed around 10 milliliters of peripheral blood by blood draw. As regards this clonotype: Its antigen is currently unknown.

Next came a second PCR, run for about 6 to 12 cycles, which used a sample-barcoded 5' primer along with a J-beta primer mix. Carrying 12 random nucleotides, a template-switch adaptor labeled each individual cDNA molecule. In TCRdb, the 5' RACE reads were re-called with MiXCR into one record per CDR3 protein. The sample has about 1.1 million distinct CDR3 sequences, around two fifths seen once. The sequence came from a man aged 18 to 29 in good health. The J gene is TRBJ2-1, the V gene TRBV9, with TRBD2 matching 11 bases. Specimen: blood. The DNA of the CDR3 is TGTGCCAGCAGCCCATCCGGGACTAGCGGTCCCTACAATGAGCAGTTCTTC. Translating it yields CASSPSGTSGPYNEQFF.